These 24 T cell receptor beta chains were all obtained from the same sample, sequenced in a study of T cells in Graves' hyperthyroidism and ophthalmopathy. From RNA transcripts, TCR beta CDR3 regions were amplified. Initially, a first-round RT-PCR of the TCR CDR3 employed the HTBI primer set. TCRdb recomputed calls from the multiplex PCR reads with MiXCR, one row per CDR3 protein. The table records 500,000 to 650,000 distinct CDR3 sequences, about 20% of them present only once. Sequenced: blood. Receptors originate from a man in his forties with Graves' ophthalmopathy.

The chain combines TRBV7-9 with TRBJ2-1, with D unclear. This CDR3 comprises 13 residues. V was trimmed by 1 base and J by 10 bases, leaving 11 bases between them. Germline lookup yields CDR1 SEHNR and CDR2 FQNEAQ (reference sequence). CDR3 sequence reads: CASSLVSQSEQFF. The CDR3 coding sequence is TGTGCCAGCAGCTTAGTCAGTCAGTCGGAGCAGTTCTTC.

The V and J genes are TRBV30 and TRBJ2-2; D gene uncertain. The ends were cut back, 1 base at V and 6 bases at J, with 6 bases in the middle. Germline V gene data show CDR1 as GTSNPN and CDR2 as SVGIG (reference sequence). This CDR3 is built from 12 residues. CDR3 coding DNA: TGTGCCTGGAGTGCTTTGGCCGGGGAGCTGTTTTTT. Translating it yields CAWSALAGELFF.

J is TRBJ2-1 and V is TRBV7-9; D assignment may be TRBD1 or TRBD2 (5 bases each). This CDR3 comprises 13 residues. Trimming removed 1 base at V and 8 bases at J, with 9 bases between. In germline, CDR1 is SEHNR, CDR2 FQNEAQ (reference sequence). Here the CDR3 DNA reads TGTGCCAGCAGCTTAGATCCGGGACATGAGCAGTTCTTC. Amino acids: CASSLDPGHEQFF. Variable domain in full (rest from reference TRBV7-9 and TRBJ2-1): DTGVSQNPRHKITKRGQNVTFRCDPISEHNRLYWYRQTLGQGPEFLTYFQNEAQLEKSRLLSDRFSAERPKGSFSTLEIQRTEQGDSAMYLCASSLDPGHEQFFGPGTRLTVL.

This clonotype was seen a few times. The chain is built from TRBV13 and TRBJ2-1, with 11 bases aligning to TRBD2. Trimming cost V 5 bases and J 9 bases; bases outside gene matches: 6. This CDR3 has 14 amino acids. The germline V gene encodes CDR1 PRHDT and CDR2 FYEKMQ (reference sequence). The CDR3, as DNA: TGTGCCAGCAGCCTCGGGACTAGCGGCAGTGAGCAGTTCTTC. Protein product: CASSLGTSGSEQFF. Full variable domain (missing parts from reference TRBV13 and TRBJ2-1): AAGVIQSPRHLIKEKRETATLKCYPIPRHDTVYWYQQGPGQDPQFLISFYEKMQSDKGSIPDRFSAQQFSDYHSELNMSSLELGDSALYFCASSLGTSGSEQFFGPGTRLTVL.

This clonotype showed up just a few times. CDR3 nucleotide sequence: TGTGCTAGTGGTTTTTCCCTTGACGAAAAACTGTTTTTT. Translating gives CASGFSLDEKLFF. V and J are TRBV12-5 and TRBJ1-4; D call uncertain. V dropped 3 bases and J dropped 8 bases, with 10 bases sitting between them. Per germline, CDR1 LGHNT and CDR2 FRNRAP. This CDR3 contains 13 residues.

This sequence joins TRBV6-5 and TRBJ2-1, with TRBD2 identical over 16 bases. From germline, CDR1 is MNHEY and CDR2 SVGAGI. The V and J ends lost 4 bases and 8 bases, in that order; junction bases with no gene match: 8. CDR3 length: 17 amino acids. The CDR3 loop is CASSSPRGLAGGDEQFF. DNA of the CDR3: TGTGCCAGCAGTTCCCCCCGGGGACTAGCGGGAGGGGATGAGCAGTTCTTC.

The chain uses TRBV6-5 and TRBJ2-5, with D maybe TRBD2 (6 bases). The germline V gene has CDR1 MNHEY and CDR2 SVGAGI. The CDR3 consists of 17 residues. The V gene lost 2 bases and the J gene lost 5 bases, with 21 bases spanning the gap. This CDR3 is CASSYGFWDGAGETQYF. The DNA of the CDR3 is TGTGCCAGCAGTTACGGGTTTTGGGACGGGGCGGGGGAGACCCAGTACTTC.

This clonotype showed up just a few times. The J gene is TRBJ2-7, the V gene TRBV4-3, with a possible D match to TRBD1 (6 bases). The CDR3 runs to 13 residues. V dropped 2 bases and J dropped 8 bases, with 13 bases sitting between them. Germline assignment: CDR1 LGHNA and CDR2 YSLEER. Here the CDR3 DNA reads TGCGCCAGCAGCCAACGTCCGGGACACAAGCAGTACTTC. This encodes CASSQRPGHKQYF.

This chain uses TRBV3-1 with TRBJ2-7; D may be TRBD1 or TRBD2 (5 bases each). The germline gives CDR1 LGHDT, CDR2 YNNKEL (reference sequence). Trimming removed 0 bases from V and 6 bases from J, with 9 bases in between. The CDR3 has 13 amino acids. The CDR3 is CASSQEWGSEQYF. CDR3 nucleotides: TGTGCCAGCAGCCAAGAATGGGGGAGCGAGCAGTACTTC.

The V gene is TRBV5-1, the J gene TRBJ2-5, with 12 bases fitting TRBD2. With V trimmed by 3 bases and J by 5 bases, 11 bases remained unmatched. CDR3 length: 17 residues. Germline CDR1 SGHRS, CDR2 YFSETQ. The CDR3 region is CASSWRASGRARETQYF. The CDR3 nucleotides read TGCGCCAGCAGCTGGAGGGCTAGCGGGAGGGCCCGGGAGACCCAGTACTTC.

At least ten counts were recorded for this clonotype. The chain links TRBV2 to TRBJ2-7; D gene ambiguous. V dropped 4 bases and J dropped 0 bases, with 10 bases sitting between them. This CDR3 spans 14 amino acids. Germline CDR1 and CDR2: SNHLY and FYNNEI. The CDR3 here is CASSGQLSSYEQYF. In DNA form, the CDR3 reads TGTGCCAGCAGTGGGCAGCTGAGCTCCTACGAGCAGTACTTC.

This clonotype was found a few times. The chain joins TRBV6-5 to TRBJ2-1; 10 nucleotides align to TRBD1. This CDR3 spans 15 amino acids. After removal of 2 bases from V and 7 bases from J, the junction contained 5 bases not matched to a gene. CDR1 is MNHEY, CDR2 SVGAGI, per germline. DNA for the CDR3: TGTGCCAGCAGTTACCTGGGACAGGGGCAGAATGAGCAGTTCTTC. Translated, it gives CASSYLGQGQNEQFF.

This clonotype was seen repeatedly, ten times or more. The genes are TRBV11-1 and TRBJ2-7; the D gene could be TRBD1 or TRBD2 (6 bases each). CDR1 SGHAT and CDR2 FQDESV come from the germline V gene (reference sequence). V shed 1 base and J shed 3 bases, with 13 bases lying between them. This CDR3 comprises 15 residues. CDR3 amino acids: CASSLGWGANYEQYF. CDR3 nucleotide sequence: TGTGCCAGCAGCTTAGGCTGGGGGGCGAACTACGAGCAGTACTTC.

This chain connects TRBV5-8 to TRBJ2-2; D uncertain. Germline V lookup: CDR1 SGHTS, CDR2 YDEGEE. V was pared by 2 bases and J by 0 bases, with 11 bases between. This CDR3 contains 16 residues. The CDR3 bases are TGTGCCAGCAGCTTAAAAAGGGCCCCGAACACCGGGGAGCTGTTTTTT. This translates into CASSLKRAPNTGELFF.

There are a few counts of this clonotype. V usage is TRBV6-2 or TRBV6-3 and J usage is TRBJ2-7, with TRBD2 matching 7 bases. The CDR3 length is 15 residues. Per the germline V gene, CDR1 is MNHEY and CDR2 is SVGEGT. The junction had 9 bases not matched to a gene; V was cut back by 7 bases and J by 0 bases. CDR3 loop: CASTRGLAASYEQYF. The CDR3 bases are TGTGCCAGCACCCGAGGGCTAGCGGCCTCCTACGAGCAGTACTTC.

This clonotype was counted at least ten times. The V and J genes are TRBV14 and TRBJ1-6, with D hard to call. This CDR3 comprises 13 residues. Germline V CDR1 and CDR2: SGHDN, FVKESK. V dropped 2 bases and J dropped 7 bases, with 6 bases sitting between them. CDR3 protein: CASSQIGNSPLHF. The CDR3 bases are TGTGCCAGCAGCCAAATAGGCAATTCACCCCTCCACTTT. Full variable domain (remainder filled in from reference TRBV14 and TRBJ1-6): EAGVTQFPSHSVIEKGQTVTLRCDPISGHDNLYWYRRVMGKEIKFLLHFVKESKQDESGMPNNRFLAERTGGTYSTLKVQPAELEDSGVYFCASSQIGNSPLHFGNGTRLTVT.

The J gene is TRBJ1-2, the V gene TRBV7-9; 10 bases align to TRBD1. CDR1 and CDR2 (germline): SEHNR, FQNEAQ (reference sequence). The CDR3 is 16 residues long. Trimming took 5 bases from V and 0 from J; bases not matched to a gene: 6. The CDR3 DNA follows: TGTGCCAGCAGCGGGGACAGGGGTGTTTCTAACTATGGCTACACCTTC. Translating gives CASSGDRGVSNYGYTF. Complete variable domain (other parts from reference TRBV7-9 and TRBJ1-2): DTGVSQNPRHKITKRGQNVTFRCDPISEHNRLYWYRQTLGQGPEFLTYFQNEAQLEKSRLLSDRFSAERPKGSFSTLEIQRTEQGDSAMYLCASSGDRGVSNYGYTFGSGTRLTVV.

In this sample, this clonotype turned up a few times. The chain joins TRBV20-1 to TRBJ1-2; TRBD1 matches 9 bases. J gave up 12 bases and V 5 bases, and 7 bases lay outside the gene matches. CDR3 length equals 11 residues. Germline V gene lookup returns CDR1 DFQATT and CDR2 SNEGSKA (reference sequence). The CDR3, as DNA: TGCAGTGCTGAGAGGACAGGGGAGGACACCTTC. This sequence encodes CSAERTGEDTF.

Concerning this clonotype itself: Because it lacks the conserved phenylalanine or tryptophan at the end, this CDR3 is likely a read error. The rearrangement links TRBV3-1 to TRBJ1-1; 10 nucleotides line up with TRBD1. V was pared by 7 bases and J by 5 bases, with 16 bases of the junction left unmatched. From germline, CDR1 is LGHDT and CDR2 YNNKEL (reference sequence). The CDR3 consists of 17 residues. The chain's CDR3 is CASTQKVWDRGETEAFL. The CDR3 DNA sequence: TGTGCCAGCACCCAGAAAGTATGGGACAGGGGTGAGACTGAAGCTTTCCTT.

This clonotype was found a few times. This rearrangement joins TRBV2 to TRBJ2-7, with D hard to call. This CDR3 spans 12 amino acids. Germline V gives CDR1 SNHLY, CDR2 FYNNEI. The V end was cut by 7 bases, the J end by 4 bases, with 11 bases between. The chain's CDR3 is CASKGNNYEQYF. The CDR3 DNA follows: TGTGCCAGCAAAGGGAACAATTACGAGCAGTACTTC. The full variable domain, completed using reference TRBV2 and TRBJ2-7, is EPEVTQTPSHQVTQMGQEVILRCVPISNHLYFYWYRQILGQKVEFLVSFYNNEISEKSEIFDDQFSVERPDGSNFTLKIRSTKLEDSAMYFCASKGNNYEQYFGPGTRLTVT.

V and J are TRBV4-3 and TRBJ1-5; D unclear. The CDR3 loop spans 15 amino acids. The ends were cut back, 0 bases at V and 0 bases at J, with 6 bases in the middle. Germline CDR1 and CDR2: LGHNA and YSLEER. The CDR3 bases are TGCGCCAGCAGCCAAGATTCGGCTAGCAATCAGCCCCAGCATTTT. Translated, it gives CASSQDSASNQPQHF.

Details on this clonotype: Sequence at one end of the junction differs from germline and may be a read error. J is TRBJ1-4 and V is TRBV6-5; no reliable D call. In germline, CDR1 is MNHEY, CDR2 SVGAGI. The CDR3 extends over 15 amino acids. The CDR3 loop is CASSYSASPNEKLFF. In nucleotides, the CDR3 is TGTGCCAGCAGTTACTCGGCAAGCCCTAATGAAAAGCTGTTTTTT.

This clonotype was found many times. The CDR3 nucleotides read TGCGCCAGCAGCAAAGGACAGGGAGGGGAGACCCAGTACTTC. It specifies CASSKGQGGETQYF. The gene calls are TRBV4-3 and TRBJ2-5; D may be TRBD1 (8 bases). This CDR3 is built from 14 residues. V was pared by 5 bases and J by 5 bases, with 15 bases between. Germline V CDR1 and CDR2: LGHNA, YSLEER.

This clonotype was observed at least ten times. This rearrangement joins TRBV2 to TRBJ2-7; D is perhaps TRBD1 (6 bases). V was shortened by 6 bases and J by 2 bases, with 20 bases between the two germline ends. The CDR3 has 16 amino acids. CDR1 and CDR2 (germline): SNHLY, FYNNEI. The chain's CDR3 is CASSNPLDSPPYEQYF. The CDR3 nucleotides are TGTGCCAGCAGCAATCCCCTGGACAGTCCCCCCTACGAGCAGTACTTC.